This entry describes one T cell receptor beta chain. This specimen comes from a study of technical replicates of blood from a few donors. The CDR3 runs 15 residues. The germline gives CDR1 MDHEN, CDR2 SYDVKM. Trimming removed 1 base from V and 1 base from J, with 8 bases in between. Assay used: immunoSEQ multiplex PCR; TCRdb lists only in-frame clones, some missing. The repertoire holds about 75,000 clones, with approximately 96% as singletons. The source material was T cells isolated from PBMCs. This clonotype was obtained from a human donor in good health. The genes are TRBV28 and TRBJ1-5; D is undetermined. The CDR3 nucleotides are TGTGCCAGCAGTTTATTGGTCGGGAGCAATCAGCCCCAGCATTTT. It yields the protein CASSLLVGSNQPQHF.